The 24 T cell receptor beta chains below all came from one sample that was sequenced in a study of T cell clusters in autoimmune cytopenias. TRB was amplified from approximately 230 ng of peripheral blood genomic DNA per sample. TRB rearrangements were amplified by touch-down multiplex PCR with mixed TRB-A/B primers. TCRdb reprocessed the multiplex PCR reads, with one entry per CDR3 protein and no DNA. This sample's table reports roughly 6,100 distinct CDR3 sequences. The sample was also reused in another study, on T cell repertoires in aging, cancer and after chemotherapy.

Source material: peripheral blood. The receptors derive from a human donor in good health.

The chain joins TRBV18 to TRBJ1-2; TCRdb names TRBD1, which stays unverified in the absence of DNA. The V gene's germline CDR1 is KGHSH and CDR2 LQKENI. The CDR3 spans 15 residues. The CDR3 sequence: CASSPGTGGPYGYTF.

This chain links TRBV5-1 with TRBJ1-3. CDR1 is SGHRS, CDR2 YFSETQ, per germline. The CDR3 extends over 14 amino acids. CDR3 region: CASSLDSTGNTIYF.

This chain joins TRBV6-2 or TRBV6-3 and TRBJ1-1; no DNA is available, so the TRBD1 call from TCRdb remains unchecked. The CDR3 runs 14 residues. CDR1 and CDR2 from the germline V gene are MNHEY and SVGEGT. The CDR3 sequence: CASSRSPGLPEAFF.

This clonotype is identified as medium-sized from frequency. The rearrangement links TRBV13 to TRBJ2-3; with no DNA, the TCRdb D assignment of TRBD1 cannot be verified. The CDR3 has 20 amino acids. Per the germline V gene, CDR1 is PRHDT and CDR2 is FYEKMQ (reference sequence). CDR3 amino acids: CASSYKPGQGAWGTTDTQYF.

CDR3 protein: CASSLAAGVNTEAFF. The chain has TRBV7-9 and TRBJ1-1; the D call of TRBD1 rests on TCRdb alone, since no DNA is present to check it. This CDR3 is built from 15 residues. Per germline, CDR1 SEHNR and CDR2 FQNEAQ (reference sequence).

CDR3 amino acids: CASSLIPSGTGKFGTEAFF. The chain joins TRBV12-3 or TRBV12-4 to TRBJ1-1; TCRdb's D call, TRBD1, is unchecked because there is no DNA. The CDR3 length is 19 residues.

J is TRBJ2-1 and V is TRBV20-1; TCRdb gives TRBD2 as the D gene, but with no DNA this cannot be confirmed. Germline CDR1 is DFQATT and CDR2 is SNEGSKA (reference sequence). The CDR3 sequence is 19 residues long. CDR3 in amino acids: CSAPGPRLAGARSYNEQFF.

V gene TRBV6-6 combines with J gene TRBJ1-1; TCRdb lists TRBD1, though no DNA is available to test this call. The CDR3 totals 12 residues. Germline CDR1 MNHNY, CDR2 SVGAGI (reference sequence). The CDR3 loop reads CAMGQGTTEAFF.

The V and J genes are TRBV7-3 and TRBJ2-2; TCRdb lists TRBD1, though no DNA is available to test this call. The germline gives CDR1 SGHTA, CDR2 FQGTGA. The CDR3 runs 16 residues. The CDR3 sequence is CASSREPGIRTGELFF.

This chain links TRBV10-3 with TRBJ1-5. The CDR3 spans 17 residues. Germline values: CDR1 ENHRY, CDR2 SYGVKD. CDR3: CATRGPGGTGSNQPQHF.

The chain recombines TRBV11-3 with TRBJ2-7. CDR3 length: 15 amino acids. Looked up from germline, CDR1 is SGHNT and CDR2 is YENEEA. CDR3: CASSLGYRGSYEQYF.

CDR3 sequence: CASSLEEGGETQYF. J is TRBJ2-5 and V is TRBV12-3 or TRBV12-4; the TCRdb call, TRBD2, lacks DNA for checking. The CDR3 sequence is 14 residues long.

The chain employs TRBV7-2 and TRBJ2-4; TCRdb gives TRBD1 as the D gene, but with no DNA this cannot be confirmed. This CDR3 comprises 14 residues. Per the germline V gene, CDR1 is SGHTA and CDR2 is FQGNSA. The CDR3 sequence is CASSRDREQNIQYF.

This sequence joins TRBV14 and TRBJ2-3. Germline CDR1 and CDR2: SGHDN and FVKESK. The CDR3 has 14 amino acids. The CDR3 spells CASSLTFGADTQYF. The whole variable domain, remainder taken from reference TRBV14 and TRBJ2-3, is EAGVTQFPSHSVIEKGQTVTLRCDPISGHDNLYWYRRVMGKEIKFLLHFVKESKQDESGMPNNRFLAERTGGTYSTLKVQPAELEDSGVYFCASSLTFGADTQYFGPGTRLTVL.

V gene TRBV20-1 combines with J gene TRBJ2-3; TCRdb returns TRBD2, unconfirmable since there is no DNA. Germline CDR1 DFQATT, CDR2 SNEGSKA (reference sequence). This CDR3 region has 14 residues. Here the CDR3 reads CSATSSGAEDTQYF.

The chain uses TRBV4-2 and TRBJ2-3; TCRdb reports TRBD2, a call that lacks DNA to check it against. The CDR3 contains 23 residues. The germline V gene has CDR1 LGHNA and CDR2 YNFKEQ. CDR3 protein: CASSQDKQWRAGGLTTNTDTQYF.

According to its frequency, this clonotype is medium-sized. Here the CDR3 reads CAIGMTGDTDTQYF. The chain is built from TRBV24-1 and TRBJ2-3; TCRdb calls TRBD1, which cannot be checked without DNA. From germline, CDR1 is KGHDR and CDR2 SFDVKD. The CDR3 consists of 14 residues.

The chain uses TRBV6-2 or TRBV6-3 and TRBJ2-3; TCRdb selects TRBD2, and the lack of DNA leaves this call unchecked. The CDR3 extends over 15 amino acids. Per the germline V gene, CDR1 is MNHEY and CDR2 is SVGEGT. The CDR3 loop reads CASSQGGMSTDTQYF.

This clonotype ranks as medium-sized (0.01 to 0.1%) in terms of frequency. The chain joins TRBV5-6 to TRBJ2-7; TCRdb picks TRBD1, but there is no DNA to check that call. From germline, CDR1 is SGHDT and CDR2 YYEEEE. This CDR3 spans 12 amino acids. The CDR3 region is CASSRDIYEQYF.

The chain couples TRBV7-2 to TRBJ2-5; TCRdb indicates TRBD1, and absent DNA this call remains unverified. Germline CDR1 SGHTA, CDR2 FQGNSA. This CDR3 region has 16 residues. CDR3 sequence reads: CASSVYGSGGSETQYF.

CDR3 loop: CSARGGTEAFF. The rearrangement joins TRBV20-1 to TRBJ1-1. This CDR3 spans 11 amino acids. Germline CDR1 and CDR2: DFQATT and SNEGSKA (reference sequence).

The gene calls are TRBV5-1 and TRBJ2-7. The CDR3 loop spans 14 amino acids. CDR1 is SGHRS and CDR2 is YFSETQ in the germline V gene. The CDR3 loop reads CASSFTGASYEQYF.

CDR3 protein: CASSEYRVGTEAFF. The chain joins TRBV6-4 to TRBJ1-1. CDR3 length equals 14 residues. Germline V gives CDR1 MRHNA, CDR2 SNTAGT.

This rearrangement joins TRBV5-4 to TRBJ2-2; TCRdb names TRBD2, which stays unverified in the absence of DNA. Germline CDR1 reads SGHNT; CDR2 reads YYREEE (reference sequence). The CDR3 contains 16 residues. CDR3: CASSSGARSPSGELFF.